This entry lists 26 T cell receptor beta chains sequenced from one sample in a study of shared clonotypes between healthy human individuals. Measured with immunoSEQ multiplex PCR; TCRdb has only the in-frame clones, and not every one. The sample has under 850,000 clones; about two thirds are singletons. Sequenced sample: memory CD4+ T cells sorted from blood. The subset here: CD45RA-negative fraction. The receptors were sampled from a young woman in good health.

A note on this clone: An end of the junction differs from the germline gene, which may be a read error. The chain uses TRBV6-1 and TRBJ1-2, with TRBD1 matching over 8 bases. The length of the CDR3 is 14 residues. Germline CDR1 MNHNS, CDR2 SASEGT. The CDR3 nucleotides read TGTGCCATCAGTCAGGGGGCGCATAACTATGGCTACACCTTC. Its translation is CAISQGAHNYGYTF.

The CDR3 protein is CASSRQRYTEAFF. The CDR3, as DNA: TGTGCCAGTAGTAGACAGAGATACACTGAAGCTTTCTTT. This rearrangement joins TRBV19 to TRBJ1-1; a possible D gene is TRBD1 (5 bases). The CDR3 loop spans 13 amino acids. Trimming pared 4 bases from V and 3 bases from J, leaving 9 bases between. CDR1 is LNHDA and CDR2 is SQIVND in the germline V gene (reference sequence).

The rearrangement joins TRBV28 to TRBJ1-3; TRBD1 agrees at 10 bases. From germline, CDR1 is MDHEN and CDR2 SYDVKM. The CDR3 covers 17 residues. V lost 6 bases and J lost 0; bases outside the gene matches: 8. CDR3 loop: CASRRRQGAPSGNTIYF. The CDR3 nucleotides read TGTGCCAGCAGAAGGAGACAGGGGGCCCCCTCTGGAAACACCATATATTTT.

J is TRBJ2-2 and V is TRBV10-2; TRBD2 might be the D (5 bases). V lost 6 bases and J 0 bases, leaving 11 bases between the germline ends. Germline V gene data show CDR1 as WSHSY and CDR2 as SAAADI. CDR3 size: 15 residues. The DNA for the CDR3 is TGCGCCAGCAGACGGGATAAGACGAACACCGGGGAGCTGTTTTTT. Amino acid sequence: CASRRDKTNTGELFF.

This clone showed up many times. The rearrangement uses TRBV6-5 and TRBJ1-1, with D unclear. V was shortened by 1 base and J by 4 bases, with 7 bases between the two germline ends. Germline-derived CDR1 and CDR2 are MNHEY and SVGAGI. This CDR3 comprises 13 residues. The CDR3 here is CASSYWVGTEAFF. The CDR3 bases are TGTGCCAGCAGTTACTGGGTGGGCACTGAAGCTTTCTTT.

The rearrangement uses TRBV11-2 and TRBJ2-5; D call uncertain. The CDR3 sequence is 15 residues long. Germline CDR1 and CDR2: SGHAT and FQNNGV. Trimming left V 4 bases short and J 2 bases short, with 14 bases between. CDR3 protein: CASSSPSGVQETQYF. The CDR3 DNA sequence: TGTGCCAGCAGCTCGCCCTCCGGTGTGCAAGAGACCCAGTACTTC.

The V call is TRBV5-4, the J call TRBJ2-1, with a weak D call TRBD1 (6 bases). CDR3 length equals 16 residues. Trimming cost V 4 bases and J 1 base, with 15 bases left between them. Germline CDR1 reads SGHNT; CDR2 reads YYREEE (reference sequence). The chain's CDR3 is CASSDKGHSSYNEQFF. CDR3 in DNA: TGTGCCAGCAGCGATAAGGGACATTCTTCCTACAATGAGCAGTTCTTC.

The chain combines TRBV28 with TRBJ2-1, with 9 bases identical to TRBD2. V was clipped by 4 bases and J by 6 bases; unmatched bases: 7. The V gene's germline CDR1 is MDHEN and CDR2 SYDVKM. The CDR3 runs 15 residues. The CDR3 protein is CASSSPSSGINEQFF. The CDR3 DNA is TGTGCCAGCAGTTCTCCCTCTAGCGGGATCAATGAGCAGTTCTTC.

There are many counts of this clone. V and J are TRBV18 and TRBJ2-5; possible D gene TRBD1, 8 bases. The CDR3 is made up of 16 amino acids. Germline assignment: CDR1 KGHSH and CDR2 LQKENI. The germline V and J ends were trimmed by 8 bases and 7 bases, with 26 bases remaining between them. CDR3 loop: CASTDRGGGSPWTQYF. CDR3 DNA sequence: TGTGCCAGCACCGACAGGGGAGGCGGGAGCCCCTGGACCCAGTACTTC.

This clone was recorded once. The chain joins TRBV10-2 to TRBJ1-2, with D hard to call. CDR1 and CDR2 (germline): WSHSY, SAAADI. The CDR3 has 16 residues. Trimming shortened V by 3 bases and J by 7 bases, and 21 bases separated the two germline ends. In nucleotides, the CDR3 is TGCGCCAGCAGTGACGTCTTGGCGGTCACAGCTGGTGGCTACACCTTC. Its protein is CASSDVLAVTAGGYTF.

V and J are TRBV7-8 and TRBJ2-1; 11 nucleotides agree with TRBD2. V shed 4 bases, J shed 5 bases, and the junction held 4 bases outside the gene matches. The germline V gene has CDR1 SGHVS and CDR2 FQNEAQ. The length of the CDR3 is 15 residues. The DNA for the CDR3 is TGTGCCAGCAGCTCAATGGGACTAGCGGACAATGAGCAGTTCTTC. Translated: CASSSMGLADNEQFF.

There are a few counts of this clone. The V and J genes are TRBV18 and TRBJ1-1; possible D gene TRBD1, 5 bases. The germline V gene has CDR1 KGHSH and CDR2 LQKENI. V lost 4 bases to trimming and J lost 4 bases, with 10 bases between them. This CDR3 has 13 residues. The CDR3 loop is CASSQGTLTEAFF. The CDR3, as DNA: TGTGCCAGCTCACAGGGGACGCTCACTGAAGCTTTCTTT.

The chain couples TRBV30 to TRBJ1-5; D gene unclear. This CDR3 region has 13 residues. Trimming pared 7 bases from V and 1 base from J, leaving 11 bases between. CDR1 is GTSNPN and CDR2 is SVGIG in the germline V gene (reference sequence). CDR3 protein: CAYTLGSNQPQHF. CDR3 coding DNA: TGTGCCTACACCCTGGGCAGCAATCAGCCCCAGCATTTT.

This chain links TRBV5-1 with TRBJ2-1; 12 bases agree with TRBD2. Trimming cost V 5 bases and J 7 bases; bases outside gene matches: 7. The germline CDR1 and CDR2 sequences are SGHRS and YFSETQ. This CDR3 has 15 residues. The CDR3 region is CASRRLAGEGNEQFF. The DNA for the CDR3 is TGCGCCAGCAGGAGACTAGCGGGAGAGGGAAATGAGCAGTTCTTC.

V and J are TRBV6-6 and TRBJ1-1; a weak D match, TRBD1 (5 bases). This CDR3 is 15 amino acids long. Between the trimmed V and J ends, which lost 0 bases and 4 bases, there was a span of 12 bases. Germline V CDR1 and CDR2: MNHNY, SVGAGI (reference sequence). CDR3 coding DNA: TGTGCCAGCAGTTACTCGGCAGGGTTGAGCACTGAAGCTTTCTTT. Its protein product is CASSYSAGLSTEAFF.

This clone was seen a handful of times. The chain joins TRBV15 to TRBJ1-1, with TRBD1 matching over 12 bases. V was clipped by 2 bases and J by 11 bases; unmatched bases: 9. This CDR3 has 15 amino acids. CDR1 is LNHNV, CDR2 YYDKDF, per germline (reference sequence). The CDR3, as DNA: TGTGCCACCAGCAGAAGGGACAGGGGGCCCCTGAGGGCTTTCTTT. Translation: CATSRRDRGPLRAFF.

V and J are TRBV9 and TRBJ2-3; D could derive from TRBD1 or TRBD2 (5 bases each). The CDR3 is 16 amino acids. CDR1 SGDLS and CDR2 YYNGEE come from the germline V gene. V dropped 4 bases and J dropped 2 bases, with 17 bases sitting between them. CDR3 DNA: TGTGCCAGCAGCTTTCAGACGGGACCAAACACAGATACGCAGTATTTT. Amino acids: CASSFQTGPNTDTQYF.

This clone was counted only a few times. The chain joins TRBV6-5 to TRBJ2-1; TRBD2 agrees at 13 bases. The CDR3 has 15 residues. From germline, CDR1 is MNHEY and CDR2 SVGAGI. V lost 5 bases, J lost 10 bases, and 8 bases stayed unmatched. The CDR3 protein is CASSPGTSGNPEQFF. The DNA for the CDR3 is TGTGCCAGCAGTCCCGGGACTAGCGGGAACCCCGAGCAGTTCTTC.

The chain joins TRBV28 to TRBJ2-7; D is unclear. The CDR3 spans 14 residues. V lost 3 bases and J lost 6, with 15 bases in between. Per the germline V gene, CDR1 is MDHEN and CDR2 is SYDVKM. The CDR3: CASSFYLVPGEQYF. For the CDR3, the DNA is TGTGCCAGCAGTTTTTATTTGGTGCCGGGCGAGCAGTACTTC.

The DNA of the CDR3 is TGTGCCAGCAGTGAAGCGGGCGGGAGGGACATTCAGTACTTC. This codes for CASSEAGGRDIQYF. The V gene is TRBV6-1, the J gene TRBJ2-4; 9 nucleotides line up with TRBD2. V dropped 0 bases and J dropped 8; count of bases not matched to a gene: 2. CDR3 size: 14 residues. The germline CDR1 and CDR2 sequences are MNHNS and SASEGT.

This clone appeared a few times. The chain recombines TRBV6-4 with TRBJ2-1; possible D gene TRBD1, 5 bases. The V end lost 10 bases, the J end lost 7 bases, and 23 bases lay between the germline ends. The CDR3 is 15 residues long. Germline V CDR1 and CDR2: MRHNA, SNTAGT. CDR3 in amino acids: CATGPVFVIWNEQFF. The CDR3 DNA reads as TGTGCCACAGGGCCGGTTTTTGTAATTTGGAATGAGCAGTTCTTC.

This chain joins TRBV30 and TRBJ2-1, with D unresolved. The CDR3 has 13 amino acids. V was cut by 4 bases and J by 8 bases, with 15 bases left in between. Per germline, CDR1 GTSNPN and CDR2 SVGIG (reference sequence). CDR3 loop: CAWNGRAVHEQFF. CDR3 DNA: TGTGCCTGGAACGGTAGGGCCGTGCATGAGCAGTTCTTC.

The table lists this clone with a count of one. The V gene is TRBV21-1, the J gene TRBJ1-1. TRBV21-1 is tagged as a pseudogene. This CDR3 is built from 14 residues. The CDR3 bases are TGTGCCACAAGCCCGGGGGCTCGGGACACTGAAGCTTTCTTT. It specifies CATSPGARDTEAFF.

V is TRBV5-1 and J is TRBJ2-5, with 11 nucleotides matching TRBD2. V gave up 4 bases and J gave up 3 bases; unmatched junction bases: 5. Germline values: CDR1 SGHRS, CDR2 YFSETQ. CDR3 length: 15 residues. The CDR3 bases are TGCGCCAGCAGCCAGGGGACTAGCGGTGAAGAGACCCAGTACTTC. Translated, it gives CASSQGTSGEETQYF.

CDR3 in DNA: TGTGCCAGCAGCCTACAGGGCGGCTATGGCTACACCTTC. Residues: CASSLQGGYGYTF. The chain combines TRBV5-4 with TRBJ1-2, with D tentatively TRBD1 (6 bases). In germline, CDR1 is SGHNT, CDR2 YYREEE (reference sequence). V lost 4 bases and J lost 4, with 11 bases in between. The CDR3 contains 13 residues.

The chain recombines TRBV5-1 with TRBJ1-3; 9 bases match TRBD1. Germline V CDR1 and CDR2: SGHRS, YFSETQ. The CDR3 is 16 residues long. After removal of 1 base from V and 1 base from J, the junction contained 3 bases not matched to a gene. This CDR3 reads CASSLQGQGSGNTIYF. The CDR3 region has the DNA TGCGCCAGCAGCTTGCAGGGACAGGGATCTGGAAACACCATATATTTT.